This is a list of T cell receptor beta chains from one sample in a study of PD-L1 blockade in urothelial cancer. TCRdb's copy holds only in-frame clones and misses some; the assay was immunoSEQ multiplex PCR. The sample yields 40,000 to 45,000 clones, 88% seen once. Material: PBMCs, obtained around atezolizumab (anti-PD-L1) treatment. The receptors were sampled from a woman aged 60-75 years with urothelial cancer. Each CDR3 is given with its conserved first and last residue. The order of the fields is D gene, V gene, CDR3 length, J gene, clone size, CDR3 protein, CDR3 DNA. The D gene is left open where the match is weak. Not every row has a clone size; where given, it reads once, few, many or a size class.

.	TRBV29-1	12	TRBJ2-7	once	CSVPRTATEQYF	TGCAGCGTGCCCCGGACAGCCACCGAGCAGTACTTC
.	TRBV19	16	TRBJ1-2	.	CASSNLAGVVDYGYTF	TGTGCCAGTAGTAATTTAGCAGGGGTCGTAGACTATGGCTACACCTTC
TRBD1	TRBV10-3	15	TRBJ2-3	.	CAISGQGERTDTQYF	TGTGCCATCAGCGGACAGGGAGAAAGGACAGATACGCAGTATTTT
TRBD2	TRBV9	15	TRBJ2-1	.	CASSVGLAGGYEQFF	TGTGCCAGCAGCGTAGGACTAGCGGGAGGGTATGAGCAGTTCTTC
.	TRBV7-9	15	TRBJ1-6	once	CASSLEAGYISPLHF	TGTGCCAGCAGCCTGGAGGCGGGCTATATTTCACCCCTCCACTTT
TRBD1	TRBV5-8	15	TRBJ2-1	.	CASSWDRAGSGQQFF	TGTGCCAGCAGCTGGGACAGGGCGGGAAGCGGGCAGCAGTTCTTC
.	TRBV4-2	15	TRBJ2-7	.	CASSQVEGGTYEQYF	TGTGCCAGCAGCCAAGTGGAGGGCGGGACCTACGAGCAGTACTTC
.	TRBV15	18	TRBJ1-5	.	CATSRDLQKPYSNQPQHF	TGTGCCACCAGCAGAGACTTACAGAAACCTTATAGCAATCAGCCCCAGCATTTT
TRBD1	TRBV29-1	13	TRBJ1-4	.	CSGQQGAGEKLFF	TGCAGCGGTCAACAGGGGGCTGGTGAAAAACTGTTTTTT
.	TRBV2	14	TRBJ1-1	.	CASSSEGFGTEAFF	TGTGCCAGCAGTTCCGAGGGTTTTGGTACTGAAGCTTTCTTT
.	TRBV5-6	12	TRBJ2-7	.	CASSFRVYEQYF	TGTGCCAGCAGCTTCCGGGTTTACGAGCAGTACTTC
.	TRBV6-1	13	TRBJ1-5	.	CASSVVIDGPQHF	TGTGCCAGCAGTGTGGTGATAGATGGGCCCCAGCATTTT
.	TRBV6-5	12	TRBJ2-7	medium-sized	CASESRVNEQYF	TGTGCCAGCGAGTCCAGGGTAAACGAGCAGTACTTC
.	TRBV11-3	12	TRBJ2-1	.	CASSSLNNEQFF	TGTGCCAGCAGTTCTCTTAACAATGAGCAGTTCTTC
.	TRBV11-2	14	TRBJ1-5	.	CASSLKDNYQPQHF	TGTGCCAGCAGCTTAAAAGATAACTATCAGCCCCAGCATTTT
.	TRBV5-6	14	TRBJ2-2	.	CASSPNRETGELFF	TGTGCCAGCAGCCCGAACAGGGAGACCGGGGAGCTGTTTTTT
TRBD1	TRBV28	14	TRBJ2-5	once	CASTQTGRGETQYF	TGTGCCAGCACCCAGACAGGGCGCGGGGAGACCCAGTACTTC
.	TRBV28	12	TRBJ1-2	.	CASSRDIYGYTF	TGTGCCAGCAGTCGGGACATCTATGGCTACACCTTC
TRBD1	TRBV9	14	TRBJ2-7	.	CASSKTGTEYEQYF	TGTGCCAGCAGCAAAACCGGGACAGAATACGAGCAGTACTTC
.	TRBV19	15	TRBJ1-1	.	CASSSPGLTSTEAFF	TGTGCCAGTAGTTCCCCGGGACTCACCTCCACTGAAGCTTTCTTT
.	TRBV7-2	15	TRBJ2-2	.	CASSEGTVVPGELFF	TGTGCCAGCAGCGAGGGAACAGTCGTTCCCGGGGAGCTGTTTTTT
TRBD1	TRBV5-1	16	TRBJ2-5	.	CASSRQGSWGGETQYF	TGCGCCAGCAGCCGACAGGGGTCATGGGGTGGAGAGACCCAGTACTTC
TRBD2	TRBV27	19	TRBJ2-2	.	CASSFGGLALGPNTGELFF	TGTGCCAGCAGTTTCGGGGGACTAGCCTTGGGGCCTAACACCGGGGAGCTGTTTTTT
.	TRBV13	12	TRBJ1-2	.	CASSPPFDGYTF	TGTGCCAGCAGCCCCCCCTTTGATGGCTACACCTTC
.	TRBV11-2	17	TRBJ2-5	.	CASSPKGLPLGQETQYF	TGTGCCAGCAGCCCGAAAGGACTACCCTTAGGACAAGAGACCCAGTACTTC
.	TRBV7-8	16	TRBJ1-2	.	CASTPPLGGWDYGYTF	TGTGCCAGCACCCCCCCATTGGGGGGATGGGACTATGGCTACACCTTC
TRBD1	TRBV6-6	15	TRBJ2-2	.	CASSLGTGSSGELFF	TGTGCCAGCAGTCTGGGGACAGGGAGTAGCGGGGAGCTGTTTTTT
.	TRBV10-1	19	TRBJ1-2	.	CASSAPFRGTVARNYGYTF	TGCGCCAGCAGTGCCCCCTTCCGGGGGACCGTGGCCCGAAACTATGGCTACACCTTC
TRBD2	TRBV10-1	16	TRBJ2-7	.	CASSESGLAGAREQYF	TGCGCCAGCAGTGAGTCGGGACTAGCGGGAGCTCGCGAGCAGTACTTC
TRBD2	TRBV9	17	TRBJ2-1	.	CASSVVPSGSSYNEQFF	TGTGCCAGCAGCGTAGTCCCTAGCGGGAGCTCCTACAATGAGCAGTTCTTC
TRBD1	TRBV5-6	16	TRBJ2-2	.	CASSPGTGTFTGELFF	TGTGCCAGCAGCCCCGGGACAGGGACGTTCACCGGGGAGCTGTTTTTT
TRBD2	TRBV9	18	TRBJ2-5	.	CASSVAGGTSGIQETQYF	TGTGCCAGCAGCGTAGCGGGCGGAACTAGCGGAATCCAAGAGACCCAGTACTTC
.	TRBV10-3	13	TRBJ1-5	.	CAIGGRSNQPQHF	TGTGCCATCGGAGGGCGGAGCAATCAGCCCCAGCATTTT
.	TRBV6-1	14	TRBJ1-2	.	CATSRTTGLYGYTF	TGTGCCACCAGTCGTACGACTGGATTATATGGCTACACCTTC
.	TRBV10-1	12	TRBJ2-1	.	CASSESRNEQFF	TGCGCCAGCAGTGAGTCGCGAAATGAGCAGTTCTTC
.	TRBV7-3	13	TRBJ2-7	.	CASSLAGSYEQYF	TGTGCCAGCAGCTTAGCCGGGAGCTACGAGCAGTACTTC
TRBD2	TRBV14	15	TRBJ2-7	.	CASSSRGGGAAEQYF	TGTGCCAGCAGCTCGAGGGGCGGGGGGGCGGCCGAGCAGTACTTC
.	TRBV18	14	TRBJ1-3	.	CASSPNFSGNTIYF	TGTGCCAGCTCACCAAACTTCTCTGGAAACACCATATATTTT
.	TRBV19	13	TRBJ2-1	.	CASGRGPGNEQFF	TGTGCCAGTGGGCGGGGTCCTGGAAATGAGCAGTTCTTC
TRBD2	TRBV4-3	17	TRBJ2-2	.	CASSQDRAGVNTGELFF	TGCGCCAGCAGCCAAGACAGAGCGGGGGTGAACACCGGGGAGCTGTTTTTT